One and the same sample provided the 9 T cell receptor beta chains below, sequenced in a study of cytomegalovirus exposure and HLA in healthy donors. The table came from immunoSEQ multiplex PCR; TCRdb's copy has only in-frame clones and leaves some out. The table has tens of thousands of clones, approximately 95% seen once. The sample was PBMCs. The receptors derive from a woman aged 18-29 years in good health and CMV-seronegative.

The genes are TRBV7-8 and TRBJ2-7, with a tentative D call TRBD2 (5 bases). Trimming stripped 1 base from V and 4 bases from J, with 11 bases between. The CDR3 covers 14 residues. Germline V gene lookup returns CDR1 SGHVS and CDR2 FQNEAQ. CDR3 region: CASSLGVGEYEQYF. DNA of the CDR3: TGTGCCAGCAGCTTAGGAGTCGGGGAGTACGAGCAGTACTTC.

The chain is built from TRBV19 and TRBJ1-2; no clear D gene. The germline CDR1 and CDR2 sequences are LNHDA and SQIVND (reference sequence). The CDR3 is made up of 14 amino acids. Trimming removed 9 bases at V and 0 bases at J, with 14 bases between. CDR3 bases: TGTGCCAGCACCAAAAGGGAGACTAACTATGGCTACACCTTC. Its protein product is CASTKRETNYGYTF. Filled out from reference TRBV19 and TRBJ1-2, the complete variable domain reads DGGITQSPKYLFRKEGQNVTLSCEQNLNHDAMYWYRQDPGQGLRLIYYSQIVNDFQKGDIAEGYSVSREKKESFPLTVTSAQKNPTAFYLCASTKRETNYGYTFGSGTRLTVV.

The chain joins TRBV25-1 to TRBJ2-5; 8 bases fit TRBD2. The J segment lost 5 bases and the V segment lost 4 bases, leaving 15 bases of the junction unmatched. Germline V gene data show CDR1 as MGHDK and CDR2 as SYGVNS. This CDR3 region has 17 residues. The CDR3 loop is CASSVGSGGGMRETQYF. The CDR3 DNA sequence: TGTGCCAGCAGTGTGGGAAGCGGGGGTGGAATGAGGGAGACCCAGTACTTC.

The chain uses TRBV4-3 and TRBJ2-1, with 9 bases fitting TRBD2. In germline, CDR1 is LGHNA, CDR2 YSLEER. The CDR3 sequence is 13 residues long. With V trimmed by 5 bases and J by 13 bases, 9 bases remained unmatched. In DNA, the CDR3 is TGCGCCAGCAGCTCTTCAGTAGCGGGGGAACAGTTCTTC. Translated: CASSSSVAGEQFF.

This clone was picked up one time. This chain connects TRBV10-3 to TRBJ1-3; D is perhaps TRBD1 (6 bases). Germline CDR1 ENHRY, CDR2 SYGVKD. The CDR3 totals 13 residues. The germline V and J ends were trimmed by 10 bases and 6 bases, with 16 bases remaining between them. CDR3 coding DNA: TGTGCCACTTTACAGGGTGGGGAAAACACCATATATTTT. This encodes CATLQGGENTIYF.

CDR3 sequence reads: CAWSGPPIDSGSSVAEQFF. The CDR3 nucleotides are TGTGCCTGGAGTGGCCCCCCCATCGATAGCGGGAGCTCGGTTGCTGAGCAGTTCTTC. J is TRBJ2-1 and V is TRBV30, with TRBD2 matching 9 bases. The CDR3 is made up of 19 amino acids. Germline CDR1 GTSNPN, CDR2 SVGIG (reference sequence). The trim removed 1 base at V and 9 bases at J, leaving 22 bases unmatched. The full variable domain, its missing parts supplied by reference TRBV30 and TRBJ2-1, is SQTIHQWPATLVQPVGSPLSLECTVEGTSNPNLYWYRQAAGRGLQLLFYSVGIGQISSEVPQNLSASRPQDRQFILSSKKLLLSDSGFYLCAWSGPPIDSGSSVAEQFFGPGTRLTVL.

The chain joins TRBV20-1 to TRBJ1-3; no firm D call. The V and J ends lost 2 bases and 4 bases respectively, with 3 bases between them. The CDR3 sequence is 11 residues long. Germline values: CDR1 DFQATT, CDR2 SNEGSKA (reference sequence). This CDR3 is CSARQGNTIYF. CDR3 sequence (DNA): TGCAGTGCTAGACAGGGAAACACCATATATTTT.

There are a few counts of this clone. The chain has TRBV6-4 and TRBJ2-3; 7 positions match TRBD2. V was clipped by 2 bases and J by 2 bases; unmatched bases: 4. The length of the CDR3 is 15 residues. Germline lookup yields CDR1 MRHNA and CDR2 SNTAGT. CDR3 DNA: TGTGCCAGCAGTGACGGGGGAGGGGACACAGATACGCAGTATTTT. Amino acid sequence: CASSDGGGDTDTQYF.

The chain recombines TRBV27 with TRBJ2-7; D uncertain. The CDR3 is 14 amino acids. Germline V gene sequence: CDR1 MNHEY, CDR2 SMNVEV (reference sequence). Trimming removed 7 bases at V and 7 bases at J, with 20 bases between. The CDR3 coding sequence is TGTGCCAGCACCCCTTCGCTTCTCCTCGGGGAGCAGTACTTC. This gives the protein CASTPSLLLGEQYF.